This T cell receptor beta chain was recovered during a study of OX40 agonist ivuxolimab in advanced cancers. General notes on the study: Ivuxolimab, which targeted the costimulatory receptor OX40 (CD134), was an agonistic, fully human IgG2 monoclonal antibody. Intravenous ivuxolimab was administered to patients every 2 weeks at six dose levels: 0.01, 0.1, 0.3, 1.5, 3 and 10 mg/kg. Among the roughly 52 dose-escalation patients, about 19 had hepatocellular carcinoma, some 15 melanoma, 9 renal cell carcinoma and 9 head and neck cancer. In the dose-escalation cohort, around 80% of patients were male, and the mean age was approximately 60 years with a range of roughly 20 to 79. Patients were allowed to have had prior anti-PD-1, anti-PD-L1 or anti-CTLA-4 therapy, and about 40% of the dose-escalation patients had been treated with checkpoint inhibitors. Three dose-escalation patients achieved partial responses, one with hepatocellular carcinoma and two with cutaneous melanoma. The purpose of peripheral TCRbeta sequencing was to test whether ivuxolimab changed TCR sequence diversity and led to clonal T-cell expansion. The paper covers the monotherapy dose-escalation part of the phase I ivuxolimab trial, which included N of about 50 patients. General conclusions and limits of the study: At doses from 0.1 to 3.0 mg/kg, clonal expansion was seen in both CD4+ and CD8+ blood T cells between baseline and week 6. Antigen specificity was not determined for the clonally expanded peripheral T cells. After ivuxolimab, more expanded clones were found on average in CD8+ T cells than in CD4+ T cells. Low levels of normalized T-cell clonal expansion were also seen in some nonresponding patients. Partial responders in the 0.1-3.0 mg/kg groups had among the lowest normalized peripheral clonal expansion, especially among CD8+ T cells.

Patients with autoimmune disease history or receiving systemic immunosuppression were excluded from the trial. Peripheral blood for TCR sequencing was drawn from every dose cohort at baseline, at cycle 4 day 1 and at cycle 7 day 1. Samples were obtained from an open-label, multicenter, first-in-human phase I dose-escalation trial of ivuxolimab. Adults with locally advanced or metastatic melanoma, renal cell, hepatocellular, or head and neck squamous cell carcinoma were enrolled in the trial. CD4+ and CD8+ T cells were sorted separately from peripheral blood before TCR sequencing. V ends up 4 bases short and J 2 bases short, with an unmatched junction base count of 4. The germline V gene yields SQVTM for CDR1 and ANQGSEA for CDR2. Including the terminal cysteine and phenylalanine, the CDR3 comprises 13 residues. The retained sequence is limited to the CDR3, 39 bases, with the frame set at the first base.

Genomic DNA was extracted from sorted cells for sequencing of the TCRbeta CDR3 region. The immunoSEQ Assay was used for sequencing of TCRbeta CDR3 regions. As stored in TCRdb, this immuneACCESS dataset retains in-frame rearrangements with V and J assigned. A fraction of the clones does not appear; measured against another copy, unresolved V genes explain less than half of the discrepancy, and the remainder lacks a known reason. The sample table lists about 100,000 clones, about nine tenths of them with a count of one. The ten largest make up 0.15% to 0.2% of the sample. Remarks on this clone: It lacks a known antigen. Per-base qualities were not stored, and no clone one base away is much larger.

The starting material was CD4+ or CD8+ T cells sorted from blood, obtained in a trial of the OX40 agonist ivuxolimab. The origin of this receptor is an adult with an advanced solid tumor such as melanoma, head and neck, liver or kidney cancer. Here the chain combines TRBV29-1 and TRBJ2-5; the junction holds 7 bases that match TRBD1. For the CDR3, the sequence is CSVAGGGQETQYF. The DNA reads as follows: TGCAGCGTTGCAGGGGGTGGGCAAGAGACCCAGTACTTC.